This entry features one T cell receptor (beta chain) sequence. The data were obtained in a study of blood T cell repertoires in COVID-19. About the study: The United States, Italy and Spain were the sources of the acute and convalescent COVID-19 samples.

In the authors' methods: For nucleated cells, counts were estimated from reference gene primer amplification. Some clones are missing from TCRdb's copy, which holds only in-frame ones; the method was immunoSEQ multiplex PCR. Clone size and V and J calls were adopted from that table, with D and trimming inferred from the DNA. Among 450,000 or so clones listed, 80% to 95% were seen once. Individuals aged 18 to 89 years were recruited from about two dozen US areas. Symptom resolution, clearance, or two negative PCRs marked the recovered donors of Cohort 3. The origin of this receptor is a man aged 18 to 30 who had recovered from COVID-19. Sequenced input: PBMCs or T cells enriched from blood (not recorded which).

The CDR3 DNA sequence: TGTGCCAGCTCACCAGGGACAGGGTCGCGTGAGCAGTACTTC. Residues: CASSPGTGSREQYF. J is TRBJ2-7 and V is TRBV18; TRBD1 matches 9 bases. The junction had 6 bases not matched to a gene; V was cut back by 2 bases and J by 7 bases. The CDR3 sequence is 14 residues long. The germline gives CDR1 KGHSH, CDR2 LQKENI. The full variable domain, in which reference TRBV18 and TRBJ2-7 provide the parts outside the CDR3, is NAGVMQNPRHLVRRRGQEARLRCSPMKGHSHVYWYRQLPEEGLKFMVYLQKENIIDESGMPKERFSAEFPKEGPSILRIQQVVRGDSAAYFCASSPGTGSREQYFGPGTRLTVT.